What follows is one T cell receptor (beta chain) and its context. Its antigen remains unidentified. PCR was performed using 60 Vbeta and 13 Jbeta primers. Original methodology: Later analysis identified tens of millions of unique TCR beta chains, approximately 11 million shared. Method: immunoSEQ multiplex PCR; TCRdb's copy keeps in-frame clones and lacks some. D and trimming were read from the DNA, whereas the V and J calls and clone size are those reported in that table. The sample has fewer than 250,000 clones; more than 60% are singletons. This record comes from a study of cytomegalovirus exposure and HLA in healthy donors. Study in general: Early release data held tens of millions of unique TCRs from HLA-typed donors.

The CDR3 totals 12 residues. Germline V gives CDR1 SGHRS, CDR2 YFSETQ. Trimming shortened V by 2 bases and J by 4 bases, and 7 bases separated the two germline ends. Broader study findings: According to the study, roughly 180 TCR beta chains were cytomegalovirus-associated.

The origin of this receptor is a woman between 25 and 40 years old in good health and CMV-seropositive. Source material: PBMCs. The chain combines TRBV5-1 with TRBJ2-7; perhaps TRBD1 as D (6 bases). Written as DNA, the CDR3 is TGCGCCAGCAGCTTCCAGGGGTACGAGCAGTACTTC. It translates to CASSFQGYEQYF.